This passage covers 9 T cell receptor beta chains from one sample sequenced in a study of shared clonotypes between healthy human individuals. Some clones are missing from TCRdb's copy, which holds only in-frame ones; the method was immunoSEQ multiplex PCR. This table has some 2,500,000 clones, roughly 93% appearing once. Input material: naive CD4+ T cells from PBMCs. Documented subset: CD45RA+ positively selected. The receptors were sampled from a man between 18 and 35 years old in good health. Some clones in this sample may be carry-over from other donors' samples.

The chain links TRBV11-2 to TRBJ1-5; 11 bases fit TRBD1. The junction had 6 bases not matched to a gene; V was cut back by 5 bases and J by 6 bases. The CDR3 has 15 amino acids. CDR1 is SGHAT and CDR2 is FQNNGV in the germline V gene. Here the CDR3 DNA reads TGTGCCAGCAGCCCCGGGACAGGGGGTTTTCAGCCCCAGCATTTT. This gives the protein CASSPGTGGFQPQHF.

Turning to this clone: The same CDR3 can be traced to other DNA sequences in this sample. V gene TRBV20-1 combines with J gene TRBJ2-7; unclear D gene. V was shortened by 5 bases and J by 1 base, with 0 bases between the two germline ends. Germline V gene lookup returns CDR1 DFQATT and CDR2 SNEGSKA (reference sequence). There are 9 residues in the CDR3. The DNA for the CDR3 is TGCAGTGCTTCCTACGAGCAGTACTTC. It yields the protein CSASYEQYF.

The V gene is TRBV28, the J gene TRBJ2-7; 14 bases are shared with TRBD2. The CDR3 is 18 residues long. Per germline, CDR1 MDHEN and CDR2 SYDVKM. Trimming cost V 6 bases and J 0 bases; bases outside gene matches: 10. As DNA, the CDR3 is TGTGCCAGCAGACCTGGACTAGCGGGAGGAATTCGCTCCTACGAGCAGTACTTC. This codes for CASRPGLAGGIRSYEQYF.

The chain recombines TRBV11-3 with TRBJ2-5, with 7 nucleotides matching TRBD1. V was clipped by 4 bases and J by 5 bases; unmatched bases: 10. Germline V gene data show CDR1 as SGHNT and CDR2 as YENEEA. There are 15 residues in the CDR3. The CDR3 here is CASSSRGGAEETQYF. In DNA form, the CDR3 reads TGTGCCAGCAGCTCGCGAGGGGGCGCGGAGGAGACCCAGTACTTC. The full variable domain, rest sourced from reference TRBV11-3 and TRBJ2-5, is EAGVVQSPRYKIIEKKQPVAFWCNPISGHNTLYWYLQNLGQGPELLIRYENEEAVDDSQLPKDRFSAERLKGVDSTLKIQPAELGDSAVYLCASSSRGGAEETQYFGPGTRLLVL.

Worth noting for this clone: The identical CDR3 is also encoded by other nucleotide sequences in the sample. The chain links TRBV9 to TRBJ2-2; D unresolved. Trimming stripped 4 bases from V and 3 bases from J, with 10 bases between. Germline-derived CDR1 and CDR2 are SGDLS and YYNGEE. CDR3 length: 14 residues. The CDR3 loop is CASSSGPDTGELFF. The CDR3 DNA is TGTGCCAGCAGCTCCGGGCCGGACACCGGGGAGCTGTTTTTT.

The chain is built from TRBV6-1 and TRBJ2-7; TRBD2 agrees at 7 bases. V shed 3 bases and J 5 bases; nucleotides not matched to a gene: 10. The CDR3 has 15 amino acids. Germline V gives CDR1 MNHNS, CDR2 SASEGT. CDR3 protein: CASSELGLEPNEQYF. The CDR3 DNA sequence: TGTGCCAGCAGTGAGTTAGGACTAGAGCCTAACGAGCAGTACTTC.

The sample holds one count of this clone. This chain uses TRBV30 with TRBJ2-1, with D perhaps matching TRBD1 (6 bases). Per the germline V gene, CDR1 is GTSNPN and CDR2 is SVGIG (reference sequence). Trimming left V 5 bases short and J 5 bases short, with 10 bases between. This CDR3 spans 12 amino acids. In nucleotides, the CDR3 is TGTGCCTGGGCCGCAGGGGACAATGAGCAGTTCTTC. This translates into CAWAAGDNEQFF. The full variable domain, with the rest looked up from reference TRBV30 and TRBJ2-1, is SQTIHQWPATLVQPVGSPLSLECTVEGTSNPNLYWYRQAAGRGLQLLFYSVGIGQISSEVPQNLSASRPQDRQFILSSKKLLLSDSGFYLCAWAAGDNEQFFGPGTRLTVL.

The rearrangement uses TRBV19 and TRBJ2-7; D possibly uses TRBD1 or TRBD2 (6 bases each). Germline V lookup: CDR1 LNHDA, CDR2 SQIVND (reference sequence). The CDR3 has 17 amino acids. The V gene lost 5 bases and the J gene lost 3 bases, with 23 bases spanning the gap. The CDR3 bases are TGTGCCAGTAGTCTGGGGGGACAAAATCCATTTAACTACGAGCAGTACTTC. Residues: CASSLGGQNPFNYEQYF.

The V and J genes are TRBV5-4 and TRBJ1-4, with 7 bases matching TRBD1. There are 15 residues in the CDR3. V dropped 4 bases and J dropped 7; count of bases not matched to a gene: 10. Germline V gives CDR1 SGHNT, CDR2 YYREEE (reference sequence). This CDR3 reads CASSPGGQGGEKLFF. In DNA, the CDR3 is TGTGCCAGCAGCCCCGGGGGGCAGGGGGGTGAAAAACTGTTTTTT.